The 25 T cell receptor beta chains in this list originate from one sample, sequenced in a study of T cell changes during pregnancy in multiple sclerosis. The assay was immunoSEQ multiplex PCR, and TCRdb's table has in-frame clones only and misses some. The table records approximately 32,000 clones, 89% of them present only once. Sequenced here: CD8+ T cells from peripheral blood mononuclear cells, sampled in the second trimester of pregnancy. The receptors here all came from a female donor with multiple sclerosis, enrolled in a pregnancy study.

This clone was seen only once. The V gene is TRBV5-4, the J gene TRBJ2-7; 13 nucleotides agree with TRBD2. The trim removed 2 bases at V and 3 bases at J, leaving 5 bases unmatched. This CDR3 spans 16 amino acids. In germline, CDR1 is SGHNT, CDR2 YYREEE (reference sequence). The CDR3 coding sequence is TGTGCCAGCAGCTTAGGACTAGCGGGGGACCGCTACGAGCAGTACTTC. Its translation: CASSLGLAGDRYEQYF. The full variable domain, rest sourced from reference TRBV5-4 and TRBJ2-7, is ETGVTQSPTHLIKTRGQQVTLRCSSQSGHNTVSWYQQALGQGPQFIFQYYREEENGRGNFPPRFSGLQFPNYSSELNVNALELDDSALYLCASSLGLAGDRYEQYFGPGTRLTVT.

This chain uses TRBV7-3 with TRBJ1-2; D not certain. Per germline, CDR1 SGHTA and CDR2 FQGTGA. V shed 2 bases and J shed 5 bases, with 9 bases lying between them. The CDR3 is 13 amino acids. CDR3: CASSLGQNYGYTF. The CDR3 DNA is TGTGCCAGCAGCTTAGGCCAGAATTATGGCTACACCTTC.

The chain links TRBV5-1 to TRBJ1-1; a possible D gene is TRBD1 (5 bases). Germline CDR1 SGHRS, CDR2 YFSETQ. The CDR3 contains 15 residues. V lost 4 bases to trimming and J lost 4 bases, with 17 bases between them. The CDR3, as DNA: TGCGCCAGCAGCGCACGCAGGGCCCGCGGCACTGAAGCTTTCTTT. Its translation: CASSARRARGTEAFF. Supplemented by reference TRBV5-1 and TRBJ1-1, the full variable domain reads KAGVTQTPRYLIKTRGQQVTLSCSPISGHRSVSWYQQTPGQGLQFLFEYFSETQRNKGNFPGRFSGRQFSNSRSEMNVSTLELGDSALYLCASSARRARGTEAFFGQGTRLTVV.

This chain links TRBV13 with TRBJ2-7; 9 nucleotides align to TRBD1. J gave up 3 bases and V 0 bases, and 9 bases lay outside the gene matches. CDR1 and CDR2 from the germline V gene are PRHDT and FYEKMQ (reference sequence). The CDR3 has 17 amino acids. The CDR3 sequence: CASSLGQGAARLYEQYF. CDR3 nucleotides: TGTGCCAGCAGCTTAGGACAGGGGGCGGCCCGCCTCTACGAGCAGTACTTC.

The V gene is TRBV15, the J gene TRBJ1-2, with D possibly matching TRBD1 (5 bases). The CDR3 extends over 16 amino acids. The germline V and J ends were trimmed by 1 base and 0 bases, with 12 bases remaining between them. Germline assignment: CDR1 LNHNV and CDR2 YYDKDF (reference sequence). The CDR3 DNA reads TGTGCCACCAGCAGAGGGGAGGAAGGGGCTAACTATGGCTACACCTTC. This sequence encodes CATSRGEEGANYGYTF.

This chain uses TRBV28 with TRBJ2-3; TRBD2 matches at 7 bases. Germline V lookup: CDR1 MDHEN, CDR2 SYDVKM. The CDR3 extends over 18 amino acids. J lost 5 bases, V lost 3 bases, and 17 bases had no gene match. DNA of the CDR3: TGTGCCAGCAGTTTTCACCAAGGGGCGGGAGAGTGGGAAGATACGCAGTATTTT. Translated, it gives CASSFHQGAGEWEDTQYF.

The genes are TRBV6-1 and TRBJ2-1; 10 bases are shared with TRBD1. V gave up 5 bases and J gave up 7 bases; unmatched junction bases: 8. The CDR3 totals 15 residues. Germline CDR1 MNHNS, CDR2 SASEGT. CDR3 amino acids: CASSWGGQGSNEQFF. CDR3 nucleotides: TGTGCCAGCAGTTGGGGGGGACAGGGGAGTAATGAGCAGTTCTTC.

V usage is TRBV2 and J usage is TRBJ1-3; no clear D gene. The CDR3 sequence is 10 residues long. Trimming pared 8 bases from V and 6 bases from J, leaving 5 bases between. Germline V gene sequence: CDR1 SNHLY, CDR2 FYNNEI. The CDR3 is CASEENTIYF. CDR3 nucleotide sequence: TGTGCCAGCGAGGAAAACACCATATATTTT.

In its sample, this clone was seen once. The J gene is TRBJ2-3, the V gene TRBV19; 7 bases align to TRBD1. This CDR3 has 14 residues. The germline CDR1 and CDR2 sequences are LNHDA and SQIVND (reference sequence). Trimming took 10 bases from V and 2 from J; bases not matched to a gene: 9. CDR3 loop: CATVRDSYTDTQYF. In nucleotides, the CDR3 is TGTGCCACCGTCCGGGACAGCTACACAGATACGCAGTATTTT. The variable domain in full, completed from reference TRBV19 and TRBJ2-3, reads DGGITQSPKYLFRKEGQNVTLSCEQNLNHDAMYWYRQDPGQGLRLIYYSQIVNDFQKGDIAEGYSVSREKKESFPLTVTSAQKNPTAFYLCATVRDSYTDTQYFGPGTRLTVL.

The chain is built from TRBV2 and TRBJ1-1; no definite D call. This CDR3 contains 16 residues. Germline-derived CDR1 and CDR2 are SNHLY and FYNNEI. Trimming stripped 6 bases from V and 1 base from J, with 18 bases between. DNA for the CDR3: TGTGCCAGCAGCACGAATAGCCGGAACGCGAACACTGAAGCTTTCTTT. Its protein product is CASSTNSRNANTEAFF. Supplemented by reference TRBV2 and TRBJ1-1, the full variable domain reads EPEVTQTPSHQVTQMGQEVILRCVPISNHLYFYWYRQILGQKVEFLVSFYNNEISEKSEIFDDQFSVERPDGSNFTLKIRSTKLEDSAMYFCASSTNSRNANTEAFFGQGTRLTVV.

The chain is built from TRBV28 and TRBJ1-2; D might be TRBD1 (5 bases). CDR1 MDHEN and CDR2 SYDVKM come from the germline V gene. This CDR3 has 13 residues. V dropped 4 bases and J dropped 8 bases, with 14 bases sitting between them. CDR3 region: CASSSPGQGGYTF. The CDR3, as DNA: TGTGCCAGCAGTTCACCCGGGCAGGGAGGCTACACCTTC.

V gene TRBV6-5 combines with J gene TRBJ2-2; D is possibly TRBD1 (7 bases). CDR3 length equals 14 residues. The ends were cut back, 5 bases at V and 6 bases at J, with 13 bases in the middle. CDR1 and CDR2 (germline): MNHEY, SVGAGI. Here the CDR3 DNA reads TGTGCCAGCAGTCATACAGGGGAGGCCGGGGAGCTGTTTTTT. Translation: CASSHTGEAGELFF.

The gene calls are TRBV7-2 and TRBJ1-1; D is perhaps TRBD1 (6 bases). The V gene lost 3 bases and the J gene lost 0 bases, with 11 bases spanning the gap. CDR1 SGHTA and CDR2 FQGNSA come from the germline V gene. CDR3 length: 15 amino acids. The CDR3 here is CASSLRGGLNTEAFF. In DNA form, the CDR3 reads TGTGCCAGCAGCTTGAGGGGGGGTCTGAACACTGAAGCTTTCTTT. Together with reference TRBV7-2 and TRBJ1-1, the CDR3 gives the full variable domain: GAGVSQSPSNKVTEKGKDVELRCDPISGHTALYWYRQSLGQGLEFLIYFQGNSAPDKSGLPSDRFSAERTGGSVSTLTIQRTQQEDSAVYLCASSLRGGLNTEAFFGQGTRLTVV.

V is TRBV2 and J is TRBJ2-3; TRBD2 aligns across 9 bases. Germline V gene lookup returns CDR1 SNHLY and CDR2 FYNNEI. CDR3 length equals 15 residues. The ends lost 8 bases at V and 5 bases at J; junction bases unmatched: 11. The CDR3 loop reads CASLSGSGREDTQYF. The CDR3 DNA is TGTGCCAGCCTCAGCGGTAGCGGGAGAGAAGATACGCAGTATTTT.

The chain employs TRBV7-8 and TRBJ2-7; tentative D call: TRBD1 (5 bases). The CDR3 is 14 residues long. V gave up 5 bases and J gave up 3 bases, with 14 bases separating them. Germline V gives CDR1 SGHVS, CDR2 FQNEAQ. The CDR3 DNA reads TGTGCCAGCAGCCCATCAGGGTACTTCTACGAGCAGTACTTC. Translated: CASSPSGYFYEQYF. Drawing the rest from reference TRBV7-8 and TRBJ2-7, the complete variable domain is GAGVSQSPRYKVAKRGQDVALRCDPISGHVSLFWYQQALGQGPEFLTYFQNEAQLDKSGLPSDRFFAERPEGSVSTLKIQRTQQEDSAVYLCASSPSGYFYEQYFGPGTRLTVT.

The V gene is TRBV15, the J gene TRBJ2-7, with TRBD2 matching over 9 bases. J was trimmed by 3 bases and V by 3 bases; bases with no gene match: 3. This CDR3 spans 14 amino acids. Germline V CDR1 and CDR2: LNHNV, YYDKDF (reference sequence). As DNA, the CDR3 is TGTGCCACCAGCAGGAGTAGCGGGAGCTACGAGCAGTACTTC. Translated, it gives CATSRSSGSYEQYF.

This clone appeared once. The J gene is TRBJ1-2, the V gene TRBV25-1; D ambiguous. With 0 bases removed from V and 4 bases from J, the gap between germline ends came to 6 bases. The length of the CDR3 is 13 residues. The germline V gene encodes CDR1 MGHDK and CDR2 SYGVNS. The CDR3 DNA reads TGTGCCAGCAGTGAATACAACAGCTATGGCTACACCTTC. Translation: CASSEYNSYGYTF.

This clone was counted between two and nine times. The genes are TRBV27 and TRBJ2-7, with 7 bases fitting TRBD2. Germline-derived CDR1 and CDR2 are MNHEY and SMNVEV (reference sequence). The CDR3 runs to 12 residues. The V segment lost 4 bases and the J segment 6 bases; nucleotides outside the gene matches: 3. Here the CDR3 DNA reads TGTGCCAGCAGTTCTGGCGGGGGCGAGCAGTACTTC. The encoded protein is CASSSGGGEQYF.

The chain links TRBV9 to TRBJ2-7, with unresolved D. Trimming pared 2 bases from V and 2 bases from J, leaving 8 bases between. The CDR3 covers 13 residues. CDR1 SGDLS and CDR2 YYNGEE come from the germline V gene. CDR3 sequence (DNA): TGTGCCAGCAGCGTCTCTAGTACCTACGAGCAGTACTTC. It encodes CASSVSSTYEQYF.

This sequence joins TRBV6-1 and TRBJ1-4; D is ambiguous. This CDR3 is 14 amino acids long. Germline-derived CDR1 and CDR2 are MNHNS and SASEGT. V shed 8 bases and J shed 5 bases, with 15 bases lying between them. This CDR3 is CASFSHRQNEKLFF. The CDR3 region has the DNA TGTGCCAGCTTCTCACATCGCCAGAATGAAAAACTGTTTTTT.

The chain recombines TRBV28 with TRBJ2-7; D not certain. This CDR3 contains 12 residues. CDR1 MDHEN and CDR2 SYDVKM come from the germline V gene. Trimming stripped 6 bases from V and 6 bases from J, with 12 bases between. CDR3 amino acids: CASSSLSREQYF. The CDR3, as DNA: TGTGCCAGCAGCTCACTTAGCCGCGAGCAGTACTTC.

This clone was detected a few times. V is TRBV6-5 and J is TRBJ1-1; tentative D call: TRBD1 (5 bases). CDR3 length: 13 amino acids. V lost 8 bases and J lost 0, with 10 bases in between. CDR1 MNHEY and CDR2 SVGAGI come from the germline V gene. CDR3 residues: CASAQGLNTEAFF. CDR3 bases: TGTGCCAGCGCCCAGGGCCTGAACACTGAAGCTTTCTTT.

J is TRBJ1-4 and V is TRBV28, with 7 bases fitting TRBD1. CDR3 length equals 13 residues. The junction had 6 bases not matched to a gene; V was cut back by 6 bases and J by 8 bases. Germline CDR1 MDHEN, CDR2 SYDVKM. The chain's CDR3 is CASRVRGREKLFF. CDR3 nucleotide sequence: TGTGCCAGCAGAGTAAGGGGGCGGGAAAAACTGTTTTTT.

This chain joins TRBV28 and TRBJ2-4, with 10 bases fitting TRBD1. Germline V gene sequence: CDR1 MDHEN, CDR2 SYDVKM. The V segment lost 5 bases and the J segment 7 bases; nucleotides outside the gene matches: 11. The CDR3 has 16 residues. The CDR3 sequence is CASSPLGTGVRNIQYF. The CDR3 coding sequence is TGTGCCAGCAGTCCCTTGGGGACAGGGGTTAGGAACATTCAGTACTTC.

This clone was seen a single time. CDR3 protein: CASSRTGVGNQPQHF. In DNA, the CDR3 is TGTGCCAGCAGCCGAACAGGGGTTGGCAATCAGCCCCAGCATTTT. V is TRBV7-8 and J is TRBJ1-5; 7 bases are shared with TRBD1. The CDR3 has 15 residues. Germline loops: CDR1 SGHVS, CDR2 FQNEAQ. Trimming removed 5 bases from V and 2 bases from J; junction bases left unmatched: 6.